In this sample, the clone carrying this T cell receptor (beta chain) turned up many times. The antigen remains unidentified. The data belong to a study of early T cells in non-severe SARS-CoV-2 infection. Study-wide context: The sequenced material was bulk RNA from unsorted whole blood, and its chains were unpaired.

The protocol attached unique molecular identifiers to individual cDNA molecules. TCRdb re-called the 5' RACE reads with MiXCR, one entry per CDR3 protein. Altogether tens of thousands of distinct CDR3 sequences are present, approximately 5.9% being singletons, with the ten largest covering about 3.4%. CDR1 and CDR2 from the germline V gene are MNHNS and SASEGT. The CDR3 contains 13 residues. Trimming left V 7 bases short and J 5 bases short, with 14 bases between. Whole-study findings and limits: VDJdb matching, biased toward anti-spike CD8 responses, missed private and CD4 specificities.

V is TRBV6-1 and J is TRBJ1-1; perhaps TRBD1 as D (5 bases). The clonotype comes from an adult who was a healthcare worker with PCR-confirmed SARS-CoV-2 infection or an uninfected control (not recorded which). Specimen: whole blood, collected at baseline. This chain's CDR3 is CASNSGGWTEAFF. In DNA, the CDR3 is TGTGCCAGCAACTCGGGGGGATGGACTGAAGCTTTCTTT.